Each of the 21 T cell receptor beta chains below was sequenced from the same sample in a study of T cell responses to AZD1222 COVID-19 vaccine. Profiled with immunoSEQ multiplex PCR; TCRdb holds only in-frame clones, not every one. The sample holds under 130,000 clones; 80% to 95% are singletons and the top ten take about 1.2%. The sequencing used peripheral blood, collected on day 0 of AZD1222 vaccination. Receptors were obtained from an adult in good health.

The V call is TRBV11-3, the J call TRBJ2-3; 9 nucleotides match TRBD1. The V segment lost 3 bases and the J segment 4 bases; nucleotides outside the gene matches: 2. This CDR3 region has 14 residues. Germline lookup yields CDR1 SGHNT and CDR2 YENEEA. The DNA of the CDR3 is TGTGCCAGCAGCTTCGGACAGGGGTCAGATACGCAGTATTTT. This codes for CASSFGQGSDTQYF. The whole variable domain, remainder taken from reference TRBV11-3 and TRBJ2-3, is EAGVVQSPRYKIIEKKQPVAFWCNPISGHNTLYWYLQNLGQGPELLIRYENEEAVDDSQLPKDRFSAERLKGVDSTLKIQPAELGDSAVYLCASSFGQGSDTQYFGPGTRLTVL.

This chain joins TRBV28 and TRBJ1-3; D perhaps matches TRBD1 (6 bases). The CDR3 sequence is 15 residues long. Germline values: CDR1 MDHEN, CDR2 SYDVKM. V lost 7 bases, J lost 0 bases, and 13 bases lay in between. CDR3 residues: CASTLTGLSGNTIYF. CDR3 sequence (DNA): TGTGCCAGCACCTTGACAGGCCTCTCTGGAAACACCATATATTTT.

The V call is TRBV21-1, the J call TRBJ1-2; the table's TRBD1 call for D was not verified on the DNA. TRBV21-1 is shown as a pseudogene. The CDR3 runs to 17 residues. CDR3 sequence: CASSKRFRDTFNYGYTF. CDR3 nucleotides: TGTGCCAGCAGCAAGAGGTTCAGGGACACTTTTAACTATGGCTACACCTTC.

The V gene is TRBV6-6, the J gene TRBJ2-2, with D perhaps TRBD1 (5 bases). V was pared by 7 bases and J by 6 bases, with 15 bases between. The germline V gene has CDR1 MNHNY and CDR2 SVGAGI (reference sequence). CDR3 length equals 14 residues. CDR3 region: CASTRREGAGELFF. As DNA, the CDR3 is TGTGCCAGCACCCGCAGGGAAGGGGCCGGGGAGCTGTTTTTT.

The V call is TRBV6-1, the J call TRBJ2-1; D not resolved. This CDR3 is built from 12 residues. Trimming took off 6 bases at V and 4 bases at J, with 7 bases between the two ends. Per germline, CDR1 MNHNS and CDR2 SASEGT. CDR3 nucleotides: TGTGCCAGCAGCCGACCATACAATGAGCAGTTCTTC. Encoded protein: CASSRPYNEQFF.

This sequence joins TRBV27 and TRBJ1-1; D is possibly TRBD1 (5 bases). Looked up from germline, CDR1 is MNHEY and CDR2 is SMNVEV (reference sequence). The ends were cut back, 4 bases at V and 0 bases at J, with 12 bases in the middle. This CDR3 spans 15 amino acids. The CDR3 protein is CASSSPGRMNTEAFF. In nucleotides, the CDR3 is TGTGCCAGCAGTTCCCCGGGACGGATGAACACTGAAGCTTTCTTT.

The chain uses TRBV19 and TRBJ2-1, with TRBD2 matching over 7 bases. Germline CDR1 is LNHDA and CDR2 is SQIVND (reference sequence). The junction had 5 bases not matched to a gene; V was cut back by 3 bases and J by 3 bases. This CDR3 has 15 residues. CDR3 sequence (DNA): TGTGCCAGTAGTATTTGGCTAGCGGTCTACAATGAGCAGTTCTTC. Translated: CASSIWLAVYNEQFF. The whole variable domain, remainder taken from reference TRBV19 and TRBJ2-1, is DGGITQSPKYLFRKEGQNVTLSCEQNLNHDAMYWYRQDPGQGLRLIYYSQIVNDFQKGDIAEGYSVSREKKESFPLTVTSAQKNPTAFYLCASSIWLAVYNEQFFGPGTRLTVL.

This chain uses TRBV6-2 or TRBV6-3 with TRBJ1-6, with 11 nucleotides matching TRBD1. Germline V gives CDR1 MNHEY, CDR2 SVGEGT. The CDR3 extends over 15 amino acids. Trimming took 6 bases from V and 10 from J; bases not matched to a gene: 8. The CDR3: CASSKAGDRGSPLHF. DNA of the CDR3: TGTGCCAGCAGCAAAGCCGGGGACAGGGGGTCACCCCTCCACTTT.

The chain links TRBV2 to TRBJ2-1, with 9 bases aligning to TRBD2. The CDR3 loop spans 15 amino acids. CDR1 is SNHLY, CDR2 FYNNEI, per germline. The V segment lost 3 bases and the J segment 9 bases; nucleotides outside the gene matches: 9. CDR3 in amino acids: CASSEFAGGQSEQFF. DNA of the CDR3: TGTGCCAGCAGTGAGTTTGCGGGGGGGCAAAGTGAGCAGTTCTTC.

The rearrangement joins TRBV18 to TRBJ2-1; a possible D gene is TRBD2 (6 bases). The CDR3 runs 13 residues. CDR1 is KGHSH and CDR2 is LQKENI in the germline V gene. The V end lost 0 bases, the J end lost 9 bases, and 9 bases lay between the germline ends. The CDR3 protein is CASSPPAGSEQFF. CDR3 DNA sequence: TGTGCCAGCTCACCACCCGCGGGAAGTGAGCAGTTCTTC. Together with reference TRBV18 and TRBJ2-1, the CDR3 gives the full variable domain: NAGVMQNPRHLVRRRGQEARLRCSPMKGHSHVYWYRQLPEEGLKFMVYLQKENIIDESGMPKERFSAEFPKEGPSILRIQQVVRGDSAAYFCASSPPAGSEQFFGPGTRLTVL.

The chain carries TRBV3-1 (or the pseudogene TRBV3-2) and TRBJ1-5; TRBD1 matches at 9 bases. This CDR3 spans 14 amino acids. The J segment lost 6 bases and the V segment lost 3 bases, leaving 3 bases of the junction unmatched. Germline CDR1 and CDR2: LGHDT and YNNKEL (reference sequence). CDR3 DNA sequence: TGTGCCAGCAGCCACGGGACAGGGTTTCAGCCCCAGCATTTT. Protein product: CASSHGTGFQPQHF.

This rearrangement joins TRBV5-6 to TRBJ1-1; no firm D call. Per germline, CDR1 SGHDT and CDR2 YYEEEE. The CDR3 extends over 17 amino acids. V dropped 0 bases and J dropped 4 bases, with 19 bases sitting between them. CDR3 region: CASSLDLGATKSTEAFF. The CDR3 coding sequence is TGTGCCAGCAGCTTGGACCTAGGAGCCACTAAGAGCACTGAAGCTTTCTTT.

V and J are TRBV3-1 (or the pseudogene TRBV3-2) and TRBJ1-2, with 7 nucleotides matching TRBD1. The CDR3 runs to 14 residues. The germline V gene has CDR1 LGHDT and CDR2 YNNKEL (reference sequence). V lost 4 bases, J lost 8 bases, and 10 bases stayed unmatched. The CDR3 loop is CASSRTTGSVGYTF. DNA for the CDR3: TGTGCCAGCAGCCGCACGACAGGGTCTGTGGGCTACACCTTC.

The sample holds a few counts of this clone. The V call is TRBV7-3, the J call TRBJ2-6; 7 bases line up with TRBD2. The junction had 8 bases not matched to a gene; V was cut back by 5 bases and J by 4 bases. This CDR3 region has 16 residues. Germline CDR1 SGHTA, CDR2 FQGTGA. The CDR3 here is CASSVGAGSGANVLTF. The CDR3 DNA reads TGTGCCAGCAGCGTAGGAGCGGGATCCGGGGCCAACGTCCTGACTTTC.

J is TRBJ1-3 and V is TRBV7-9; the D is unclear. Trimming took off 8 bases at V and 2 bases at J, with 13 bases between the two ends. Germline CDR1 reads SEHNR; CDR2 reads FQNEAQ (reference sequence). The CDR3 is 14 amino acids. The CDR3 nucleotides are TGTGCCAGCGAGAAGGGAGGGACTGGAAACACCATATATTTT. This gives the protein CASEKGGTGNTIYF.

CDR3 coding DNA: TGTGCCAGCAGCATCCAGGGGGGGACTAATGAAAAACTGTTTTTT. Protein product: CASSIQGGTNEKLFF. This rearrangement joins TRBV9 to TRBJ1-4, with TRBD1 matching over 7 bases. The CDR3 runs to 15 residues. With 4 bases clipped from V and 2 bases from J, the junction kept 5 bases outside the gene matches. Germline CDR1 reads SGDLS; CDR2 reads YYNGEE. The full variable domain, completed using reference TRBV9 and TRBJ1-4, is DSGVTQTPKHLITATGQRVTLRCSPRSGDLSVYWYQQSLDQGLQFLIQYYNGEERAKGNILERFSAQQFPDLHSELNLSSLELGDSALYFCASSIQGGTNEKLFFGSGTQLSVL.

The chain links TRBV18 to TRBJ2-1; no firm D call. Per the germline V gene, CDR1 is KGHSH and CDR2 is LQKENI. The CDR3 runs 13 residues. V gave up 6 bases and J gave up 2 bases, with 8 bases separating them. The CDR3 DNA reads as TGTGCCAGCTCCGAAGGGCCCTACAATGAGCAGTTCTTC. Its translation: CASSEGPYNEQFF.

The J gene is TRBJ2-5, the V gene TRBV20-1; D perhaps matches TRBD2 (6 bases). This CDR3 contains 13 residues. The V end lost 3 bases, the J end lost 9 bases, and 17 bases lay between the germline ends. Germline lookup yields CDR1 DFQATT and CDR2 SNEGSKA (reference sequence). The CDR3 is CSASPTGGSAQYF. The CDR3 nucleotides are TGCAGTGCTAGTCCCACAGGAGGGTCGGCCCAGTACTTC.

V gene TRBV5-8 combines with J gene TRBJ2-5; D not resolved. Germline V gene lookup returns CDR1 SGHTS and CDR2 YDEGEE. Trimming removed 0 bases at V and 9 bases at J, with 15 bases between. The CDR3 runs 14 residues. The CDR3 bases are TGTGCCAGCAGCTTGGCGGGCGTCGGTTCGGCCCAGTACTTC. This encodes CASSLAGVGSAQYF.

The chain recombines TRBV9 with TRBJ1-2; D possibly corresponds to TRBD1 (6 bases). V was clipped by 1 base and J by 6 bases, with 16 bases between them. The CDR3 is made up of 15 amino acids. Looked up from germline, CDR1 is SGDLS and CDR2 is YYNGEE. The DNA of the CDR3 is TGTGCCAGCAGCGTAAATGCAGGGGTCGGAAATGGCTACACCTTC. It codes for CASSVNAGVGNGYTF.

CDR3 nucleotides: TGTGCCAGCAGCCGACAGAGCAATCAGCCCCAGCATTTT. As protein: CASSRQSNQPQHF. V usage is TRBV7-3 and J usage is TRBJ1-5; the D gene is possibly TRBD1 (5 bases). Deletions cut 5 bases from V and 1 base from J, with 6 bases between. The CDR3 covers 13 residues. Germline values: CDR1 SGHTA, CDR2 FQGTGA.